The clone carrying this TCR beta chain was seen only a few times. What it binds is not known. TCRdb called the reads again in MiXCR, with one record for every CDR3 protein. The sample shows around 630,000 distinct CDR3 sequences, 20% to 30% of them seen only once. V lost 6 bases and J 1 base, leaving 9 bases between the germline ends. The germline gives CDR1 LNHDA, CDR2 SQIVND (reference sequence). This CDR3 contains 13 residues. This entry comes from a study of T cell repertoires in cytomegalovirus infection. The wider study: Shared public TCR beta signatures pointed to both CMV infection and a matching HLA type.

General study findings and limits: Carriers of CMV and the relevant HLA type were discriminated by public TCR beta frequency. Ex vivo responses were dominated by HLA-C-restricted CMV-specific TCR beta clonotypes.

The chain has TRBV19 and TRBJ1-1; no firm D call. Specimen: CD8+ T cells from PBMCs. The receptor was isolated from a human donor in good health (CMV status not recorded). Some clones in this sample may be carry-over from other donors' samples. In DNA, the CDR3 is TGTGCCAGTAGCATGACAAAGAACACTGAAGCTTTCTTT. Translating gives CASSMTKNTEAFF.